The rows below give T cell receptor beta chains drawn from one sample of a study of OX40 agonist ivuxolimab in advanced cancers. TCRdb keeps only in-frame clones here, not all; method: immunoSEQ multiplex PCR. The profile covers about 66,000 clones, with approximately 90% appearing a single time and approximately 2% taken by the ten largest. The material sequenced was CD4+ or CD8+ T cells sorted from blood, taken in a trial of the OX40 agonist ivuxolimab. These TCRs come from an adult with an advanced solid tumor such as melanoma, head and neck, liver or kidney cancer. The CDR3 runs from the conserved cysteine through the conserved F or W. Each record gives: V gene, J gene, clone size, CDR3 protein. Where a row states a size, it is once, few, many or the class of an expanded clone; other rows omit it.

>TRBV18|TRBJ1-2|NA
CASSPPYREYGYTF
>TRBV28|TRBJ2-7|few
CASSFTSGGIYEQYF
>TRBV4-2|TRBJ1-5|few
CASSQEVSRTSNQPQHF
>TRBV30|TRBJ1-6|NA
CAWTDRGGSPLHF
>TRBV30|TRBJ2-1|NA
CAWRRDRGNFGEQFF
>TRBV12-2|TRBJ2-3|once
CASRLALTSGLTDTQYF
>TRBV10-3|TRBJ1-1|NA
CAISESRTDYPEAFF
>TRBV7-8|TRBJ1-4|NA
CASSSEGQLFF
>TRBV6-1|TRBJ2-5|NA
CASSAKETQYF
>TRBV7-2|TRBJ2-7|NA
CASSLALAQRQEQYF
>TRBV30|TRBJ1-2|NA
CAWSKQVFLSGYTF
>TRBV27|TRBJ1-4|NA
CASSLTRNNEKLFF
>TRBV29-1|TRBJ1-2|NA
CSVKRMTGKNDGYTF
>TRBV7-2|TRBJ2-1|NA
CASSLAGGTGYNEQFF
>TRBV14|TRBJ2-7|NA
CASSHLTSGGYEQYF
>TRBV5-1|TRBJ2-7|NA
CASSLQGTDSEQYF
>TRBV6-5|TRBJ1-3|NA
CASRGSGNTIYF
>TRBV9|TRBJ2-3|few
CASSVGRAGGQDTQYF
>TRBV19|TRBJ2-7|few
CASSPPRIGGSYEQYF
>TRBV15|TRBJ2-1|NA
CATSRDRFGYNEQFF
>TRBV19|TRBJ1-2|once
CASRESGYTF
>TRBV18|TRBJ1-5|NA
CASSPSPDQPQHF
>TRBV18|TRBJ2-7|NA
CASSPPDRVGTF
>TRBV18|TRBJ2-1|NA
CASSPPLRAYNEQFF
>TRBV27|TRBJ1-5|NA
CASSSLVGFDSNQPQHF
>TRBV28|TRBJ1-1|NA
CASSSAPSVTRTEAFF
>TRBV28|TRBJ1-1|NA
CASSSLAVGNTEAFF
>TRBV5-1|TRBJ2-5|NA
CASSPNVYQETQYF
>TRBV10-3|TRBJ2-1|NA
CAISESTGGNEQFF
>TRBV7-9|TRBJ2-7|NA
CASSLGGSEQYF
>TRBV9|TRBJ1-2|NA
CASSVDLREYGYTF
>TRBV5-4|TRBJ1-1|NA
CASSLEKEQKNTEAFF
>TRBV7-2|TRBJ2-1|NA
CASSQTGDFYNEQFF
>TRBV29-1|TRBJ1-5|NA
CSVAADYSNQPQHF
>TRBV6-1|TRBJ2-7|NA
CASSEVGSQKQYF
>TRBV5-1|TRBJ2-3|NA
CASSLNGPDTQYF
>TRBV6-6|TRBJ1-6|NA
CASSYLGDGNSPLHF